The 16 T cell receptor beta chains given below trace back to one sample, sequenced in a study of identical twins. TCRdb reprocessed the 5' RACE reads via MiXCR and lists one record per CDR3 protein. The sample has some 600,000 distinct CDR3 sequences; less than 9% are singletons. The data also belong to a second study, concerning yellow fever vaccine responses in identical twins.

Source material: PBMCs. All receptors come from a woman aged 18-29 years in good health.

This clonotype has just a few counts. The genes are TRBV29-1 and TRBJ2-1; the D is unclear. The CDR3 totals 12 residues. Germline V gives CDR1 SQVTM, CDR2 ANQGSEA. Trimming took 4 bases from V and 5 from J, leaving 9 bases between them. The CDR3 DNA reads TGCAGCGTTGGCTGGGGAAACAATGAGCAGTTCTTC. It codes for CSVGWGNNEQFF.

This clonotype was counted at least ten times. The chain combines TRBV7-6 with TRBJ1-3, with a tentative D call TRBD1 (5 bases). CDR3 length: 18 amino acids. The germline V gene has CDR1 SGHVS and CDR2 FNYEAQ. Between the trimmed V and J ends, which lost 1 base and 3 bases, there was a span of 19 bases. CDR3 loop: CASSLDPVSQVYGNTIYF. The CDR3 DNA sequence: TGTGCCAGCAGCTTAGACCCCGTTTCACAGGTTTATGGAAACACCATATATTTT.

This clonotype was detected only a few times. J is TRBJ2-3 and V is TRBV6-1; no clear D gene. CDR1 is MNHNS, CDR2 SASEGT, per germline. The CDR3 runs 15 residues. Trimming left V 6 bases short and J 0 bases short, with 13 bases between. CDR3 in DNA: TGTGCCAGCAGAAGGACGGACGCAAGCACAGATACGCAGTATTTT. Translated: CASRRTDASTDTQYF.

This clonotype showed up just a few times. The chain carries TRBV28 and TRBJ2-5; TRBD2 aligns across 9 bases. J gave up 4 bases and V 6 bases, and 3 bases lay outside the gene matches. Germline V gene data show CDR1 as MDHEN and CDR2 as SYDVKM. CDR3 length: 13 residues. CDR3 in amino acids: CASRVAGVETQYF. The CDR3 DNA follows: TGTGCCAGCAGAGTAGCGGGGGTAGAGACCCAGTACTTC.

This clonotype turned up a few times. The CDR3 region is CSVGLIAKNIQYF. In DNA, the CDR3 is TGCAGCGTTGGACTGATAGCCAAAAACATTCAGTACTTC. The chain recombines TRBV29-1 with TRBJ2-4; D gene unclear. The CDR3 consists of 13 residues. Trimming pared 4 bases from V and 0 bases from J, leaving 7 bases between. Germline V lookup: CDR1 SQVTM, CDR2 ANQGSEA. The full variable domain, completed using reference TRBV29-1 and TRBJ2-4, is SAVISQKPSRDICQRGTSLTIQCQVDSQVTMMFWYRQQPGQSLTLIATANQGSEATYESGFVIDKFPISRPNLTFSTLTVSNMSPEDSSIYLCSVGLIAKNIQYFGAGTRLSVL.

There are many counts of this clonotype. The rearrangement uses TRBV12-3 or TRBV12-4 and TRBJ1-2; 9 nucleotides line up with TRBD1. Germline trimming cut 4 bases from V and 3 bases from J; bases unmatched to any gene: 6. This CDR3 spans 15 amino acids. CDR3 loop: CASSSPGTGHYGYTF. DNA for the CDR3: TGTGCCAGCAGTTCCCCCGGGACAGGGCACTATGGCTACACCTTC.

This clonotype was seen ten or more times. The chain joins TRBV15 to TRBJ2-3, with D possibly TRBD1 on 5 matching bases. Trimming removed 6 bases from V and 2 bases from J, with 15 bases in between. The CDR3 length is 15 residues. Germline-derived CDR1 and CDR2 are LNHNV and YYDKDF (reference sequence). The CDR3 sequence is CATRSKGHYTDTQYF. For the CDR3, the DNA is TGTGCCACCAGATCAAAGGGGCATTACACAGATACGCAGTATTTT.

DNA of the CDR3: TGCGCCAGCAGCTACATGACAGGGATGAACACTGAAGCTTTCTTT. As protein: CASSYMTGMNTEAFF. The chain carries TRBV5-1 and TRBJ1-1; 7 bases are shared with TRBD1. This CDR3 contains 15 residues. J was trimmed by 0 bases and V by 3 bases; bases with no gene match: 5. Germline-derived CDR1 and CDR2 are SGHRS and YFSETQ.

In this sample, this clonotype turned up a few times. The CDR3 region has the DNA TGCAGTGCTAGAGCTTCGGGCTCGAACACCGGGGAGCTGTTTTTT. Its translation: CSARASGSNTGELFF. V gene TRBV20-1 combines with J gene TRBJ2-2, with D unclear. This CDR3 contains 15 residues. Germline CDR1 and CDR2: DFQATT and SNEGSKA (reference sequence). V lost 1 base and J 0 bases, leaving 9 bases between the germline ends.

The sample holds a few counts of this clonotype. The chain recombines TRBV12-3 or TRBV12-4 with TRBJ1-2; D is perhaps TRBD1 (6 bases). There are 13 residues in the CDR3. The V end was cut by 3 bases, the J end by 8 bases, with 13 bases between. CDR3 in amino acids: CASSFREGVGYTF. CDR3 nucleotide sequence: TGTGCCAGCAGTTTCAGGGAGGGGGTCGGCTACACCTTC.

The chain recombines TRBV4-1 with TRBJ1-3; a possible D gene is TRBD1 (5 bases). The CDR3 sequence is 18 residues long. V lost 1 base and J lost 0, with 16 bases in between. CDR1 and CDR2 from the germline V gene are MGHRA and YSYEKL. The CDR3 DNA reads TGCGCCAGCAGCCAAGGGAGGACGGGGACTTACTCTGGAAACACCATATATTTT. Protein: CASSQGRTGTYSGNTIYF.

This sequence joins TRBV9 and TRBJ2-4; D is possibly TRBD1 (6 bases). CDR3 size: 13 residues. The V gene lost 0 bases and the J gene lost 7 bases, with 8 bases spanning the gap. In germline, CDR1 is SGDLS, CDR2 YYNGEE. The CDR3 sequence: CASSVAGDNIQYF. CDR3 DNA sequence: TGTGCCAGCAGCGTAGCAGGGGACAACATTCAGTACTTC.

This clonotype was counted at least ten times. The chain combines TRBV24-1 with TRBJ1-5, with D perhaps TRBD1 (6 bases). With 4 bases removed from V and 2 bases from J, the gap between germline ends came to 14 bases. The germline CDR1 and CDR2 sequences are KGHDR and SFDVKD. The CDR3 contains 16 residues. The CDR3 coding sequence is TGTGCCACCAGTGAGTCCGGGGGGGGCCGCAATCAGCCCCAGCATTTT. Encoded protein: CATSESGGGRNQPQHF.

This clonotype was counted between two and nine times. The gene calls are TRBV15 and TRBJ2-1, with 11 positions matching TRBD1. From germline, CDR1 is LNHNV and CDR2 YYDKDF (reference sequence). V gave up 1 base and J gave up 5 bases; unmatched junction bases: 4. The CDR3 is made up of 16 amino acids. The CDR3 loop reads CATSRAPGQGDNEQFF. CDR3 DNA sequence: TGTGCCACCAGCAGAGCCCCGGGACAGGGGGACAATGAGCAGTTCTTC.

J is TRBJ2-1 and V is TRBV29-1, with TRBD2 matching 10 bases. The germline V gene has CDR1 SQVTM and CDR2 ANQGSEA. This CDR3 contains 15 residues. V lost 1 base to trimming and J lost 3 bases; unmatched junction nucleotides: 3. CDR3 in amino acids: CSVEGVAGGYNEQFF. The DNA of the CDR3 is TGCAGCGTTGAAGGGGTAGCGGGGGGCTACAATGAGCAGTTCTTC.

Only a few counts were recorded for this clonotype. The chain carries TRBV6-5 and TRBJ2-3; 8 nucleotides line up with TRBD1. V shed 4 bases and J 2 bases; nucleotides not matched to a gene: 5. Germline loops: CDR1 MNHEY, CDR2 SVGAGI. CDR3 length: 15 amino acids. The CDR3 DNA reads as TGTGCCAGCAGTTCCAGGGGGCTTTACACAGATACGCAGTATTTT. This encodes CASSSRGLYTDTQYF.